This T cell receptor (beta chain) was observed in a study of shared clonotypes between healthy human individuals. This CDR3 contains 14 residues. Germline CDR1 reads SGHDT; CDR2 reads YYEEEE. V gave up 0 bases and J gave up 5 bases, with 11 bases separating them. As defined, naive CD8 cells were CD45RO-negative and positively selected for CCR7, with terminally differentiated effector memory CD45RA+ cells excluded. Donors were Caucasian adults residing in Nashville, Tennessee, USA. The authors' processing: ImmunoSEQ yielded junction-only sequences lacking quality scores, so filtering differed. Only in-frame clones appear in the TCRdb table, and some are missing; sequencing was by immunoSEQ multiplex PCR. The V and J calls and clone size were taken over from that table, and D and trimming were inferred from the DNA. Of over 2 million clones listed, about 95% were seen once; the top ten hold around 1.1%.

The receptor's source is a man aged 18 to 35 in good health. The specimen sequenced was naive CD8+ T cells sorted from blood. The chain carries TRBV5-6 and TRBJ2-5, with no clear D. In nucleotides, the CDR3 is TGTGCCAGCAGCTTGGAAAGGGTGGGGGAGACCCAGTACTTC. It encodes CASSLERVGETQYF.